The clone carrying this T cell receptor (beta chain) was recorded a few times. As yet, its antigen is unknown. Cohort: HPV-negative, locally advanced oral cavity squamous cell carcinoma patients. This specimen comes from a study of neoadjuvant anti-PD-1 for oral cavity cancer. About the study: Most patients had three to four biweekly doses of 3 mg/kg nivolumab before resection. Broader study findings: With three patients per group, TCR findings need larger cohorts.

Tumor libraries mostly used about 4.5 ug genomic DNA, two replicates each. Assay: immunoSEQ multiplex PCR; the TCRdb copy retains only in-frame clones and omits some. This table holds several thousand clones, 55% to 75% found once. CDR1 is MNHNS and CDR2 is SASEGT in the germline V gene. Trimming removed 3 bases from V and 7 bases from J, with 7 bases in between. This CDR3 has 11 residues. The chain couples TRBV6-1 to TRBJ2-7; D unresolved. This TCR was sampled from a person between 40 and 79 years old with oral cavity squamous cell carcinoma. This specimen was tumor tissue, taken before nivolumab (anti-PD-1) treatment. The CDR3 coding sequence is TGTGCCAGCAGTGATGTCAGGGAGCAGTACTTC. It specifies CASSDVREQYF.